This T cell receptor (beta chain) was observed in a study of blood T cell repertoires in COVID-19. Study details: Samples came from the United States, Italy and Spain, spanning acute and convalescent COVID-19. PBMCs, B-cell-depleted T cells, or T cells provided the cDNA or gDNA that made up the material.

Losses at the gene ends were 2 bases for V and 2 bases for J; bases not matched to a gene: 9. The CDR3 totals 17 residues. Germline V gives CDR1 SGHDN, CDR2 FVKESK. The authors' processing: Reference gene primer amplification gave estimated nucleated cell counts. Libraries were prepared by immunoSEQ multiplex PCR; TCRdb keeps only in-frame clonotypes and omits some of them. V and J calls and clone size are as listed in that table; D and trimming were resolved from the DNA. This sample has around 300,000 clones, with under 90% found just once. Patients in Seattle were enrolled during active infection, then followed longitudinally.

The TCR comes from a woman aged 30 to 39 with COVID-19, enrolled during active disease. The gene calls are TRBV14 and TRBJ2-5; 9 nucleotides match TRBD2. The sequenced sample consisted of peripheral blood. The chain's CDR3 is CASSQRRPTSGQETQYF. The CDR3 nucleotides are TGTGCCAGCAGCCAACGTCGTCCGACTAGCGGTCAAGAGACCCAGTACTTC.